The clone carrying this TCR beta chain was recorded only once. Only in-frame clones appear in the TCRdb table, and some are missing; sequencing was by immunoSEQ multiplex PCR. This repertoire shows roughly 350,000 clones, approximately 90% found once; its top ten account for less than 3.5%. The data were taken from a study of blood T cell repertoires in COVID-19. Overall study context: The analysed material was cDNA or gDNA that came from T cells, B-cell-depleted T cells, or PBMCs.

The length of the CDR3 is 12 residues. The germline V gene encodes CDR1 SQVTM and CDR2 ANQGSEA. The gene calls are TRBV29-1 and TRBJ1-2; D is uncertain. This TCR was sampled from a young woman who had recovered from COVID-19. Source material: peripheral blood. The CDR3 region has the DNA TGCACCGGGGATGGACCCAACTATGGCTACACCTTC. It encodes CTGDGPNYGYTF.